A selection of T cell receptor beta chains follows, all from one sample in a study of regulatory T cells in long-lasting Graves disease. TCRdb re-analysed the multiplex PCR reads in MiXCR, keeping a single row per CDR3 protein. The sample contains approximately 440,000 distinct CDR3 sequences, roughly 16% of which appear only once. These records were also assigned to another study, of T cells in Graves' hyperthyroidism and ophthalmopathy.

This specimen consisted of peripheral blood mononuclear cells (PBMCs), obtained at new diagnosis, from a patient treated with antithyroid drugs. The receptor source for this set is a middle-aged man with Graves disease. Each CDR3 is given with its conserved first and last residue. Fields, in order: J gene, D gene, clone size, V gene, CDR3 protein, CDR3 DNA. A D gene is named only where the DNA matches it firmly. Clone size is not always given. Where it is, it says once, few, many or a class for expanded clones.

TRBJ2-7 TRBD1 many TRBV18 CASSPGQGVNEQYF TGTGCCAGCTCACCCGGACAGGGGGTCAACGAGCAGTACTTC
TRBJ2-1 . many TRBV7-2 CASSLGAGREQFF TGTGCCAGCAGCTTAGGCGCAGGGCGTGAGCAGTTCTTC
TRBJ2-7 . many TRBV30 CASPGEGPYEQYF TGTGCCTCCCCGGGCGAGGGGCCCTACGAGCAGTACTTC
TRBJ1-1 . once TRBV29-1 CSDSRYTEAFF TGCAGCGACAGTCGGTACACTGAAGCTTTCTTT
TRBJ2-7 TRBD1 many TRBV10-3 CAISPGQVYF TGTGCCATCAGCCCGGGACAGGTTTACTTC
TRBJ2-2 . many TRBV5-1 CASSLFTQRTGYLNTGELFF TGCGCCAGCAGCTTATTCACACAGCGTACTGGATACTTGAACACCGGGGAGCTGTTTTTT
TRBJ2-7 . . TRBV5-1 CASSLVPRGGDRRDEQYF TGCGCCAGCAGCTTGGTTCCGCGCGGGGGGGACAGGAGGGACGAGCAGTACTTC
TRBJ2-7 . . TRBV4-1 CASSQKGSYEQYF TGCGCCAGCAGCCAGAAGGGTTCCTACGAGCAGTACTTC
TRBJ2-2 TRBD2 many TRBV12-3/TRBV12-4 CASSRTSGGNTGELFF TGTGCCAGCAGTAGGACTAGCGGGGGGAACACCGGGGAGCTGTTTTTT
TRBJ1-1 . . TRBV7-2 CASSPELMNTEAFF TGTGCCAGCAGCCCCGAACTCATGAACACTGAAGCTTTCTTT
TRBJ1-3 TRBD1 . TRBV30 CACAKQGISGNTIYF TGTGCCTGCGCTAAACAGGGGATCTCTGGAAACACCATATATTTT
TRBJ1-1 . many TRBV7-3 CASSTGANTEAFF TGTGCCAGCAGCACAGGAGCGAACACTGAAGCTTTCTTT
TRBJ1-4 TRBD1 . TRBV18 CASSPPTGVEEKLFF TGTGCCAGCTCACCACCTACAGGGGTGGAGGAAAAACTGTTTTTT
TRBJ2-7 TRBD2 . TRBV7-9 CASSSGQGTSGTYEQYF TGTGCCAGCAGCTCGGGACAGGGGACTAGCGGGACTTACGAGCAGTACTTC
TRBJ1-4 TRBD1 many TRBV7-6 CASSERQGRKLFF TGTGCCAGCAGCGAAAGACAGGGGCGAAAACTGTTTTTT
TRBJ2-1 . many TRBV2 CASSTYNEQFF TGTGCCAGCAGTACCTACAATGAGCAGTTCTTC
TRBJ2-1 TRBD2 many TRBV28 CASRTSGRPELNEQFF TGTGCCAGCCGGACTAGCGGGAGACCCGAACTGAATGAGCAGTTCTTC
TRBJ1-4 TRBD1 few TRBV19 CASSRDRGRRIGEKLFF TGTGCCAGTAGTAGGGACAGGGGGCGCCGGATCGGTGAAAAACTGTTTTTT
TRBJ1-1 TRBD1 few TRBV15 CATSREQGGTEAFF TGTGCCACCAGCAGAGAACAGGGGGGCACTGAAGCTTTCTTT
TRBJ1-1 . many TRBV20-1 CSAGSGRGMNTEAFF TGCAGTGCTGGGAGCGGGAGGGGGATGAACACTGAAGCTTTCTTT
TRBJ2-7 TRBD2 once TRBV6-9 CASSYGASGRVEQYF TGTGCCAGCAGTTACGGGGCTAGCGGGAGGGTCGAGCAGTACTTC
TRBJ2-6 TRBD2 . TRBV11-2 CASSARLAGASGANVLTF TGTGCCAGCAGCGCCAGACTAGCGGGAGCCTCTGGGGCCAACGTCCTGACTTTC
TRBJ2-5 . many TRBV20-1 CSARDFSADGETQYF TGCAGTGCTAGAGACTTCTCAGCGGATGGGGAGACCCAGTACTTC
TRBJ2-3 TRBD2 many TRBV28 CASSPIRSSGSFDTQYF TGTGCCAGCAGTCCGATAAGGTCTAGCGGGAGTTTTGATACGCAGTATTTT
TRBJ2-1 . . TRBV5-1 CASSLGGGGSSEQFF TGCGCCAGCAGCTTGGGGGGAGGGGGTTCAAGTGAGCAGTTCTTC
TRBJ1-3 . . TRBV20-1 CSARPSGGNTIYF TGCAGTGCTCGGCCTTCGGGGGGAAACACCATATATTTT
TRBJ2-3 TRBD1 many TRBV5-1 CASSLADRGTDTQYF TGTGCCAGCAGCTTGGCGGACAGGGGTACAGATACGCAGTATTTT
TRBJ2-3 . many TRBV7-9 CASSPRDFTDTQYF TGTGCCAGCAGCCCCCGGGACTTCACAGATACGCAGTATTTT
TRBJ1-4 . . TRBV9 CASSVSVTGYEKLFF TGTGCCAGCAGCGTATCCGTCACAGGATATGAAAAACTGTTTTTT
TRBJ2-1 . . TRBV20-1 CSAAVYNEQFF TGCAGTGCGGCAGTTTACAATGAGCAGTTCTTC
TRBJ2-1 TRBD2 . TRBV20-1 CSARSGLASYNEQFF TGCAGTGCTAGATCCGGACTAGCGTCTTACAATGAGCAGTTCTTC
TRBJ2-2 . many TRBV11-1 CASSSPGQDTGELFF TGTGCCAGCAGCTCTCCGGGACAAGACACCGGGGAGCTGTTTTTT
TRBJ2-5 . few TRBV7-7 CASSPDRGKSETQYF TGTGCTAGCAGCCCTGATAGGGGGAAGAGTGAGACCCAGTACTTC
TRBJ2-1 TRBD2 many TRBV28 CASSLELAGAVSYNEQFF TGTGCCAGCAGTCTGGAACTAGCGGGAGCCGTCTCCTACAATGAGCAGTTCTTC
TRBJ1-3 . . TRBV10-3 CAISESDRTGNTIYF TGTGCCATCAGTGAGTCAGACAGAACTGGAAACACCATATATTTT
TRBJ1-2 TRBD1 many TRBV2 CASKADRVNYGYTF TGTGCCAGCAAGGCGGACAGGGTTAACTATGGCTACACCTTC
TRBJ1-2 . few TRBV10-3 CAISPTVYDGYTF TGTGCCATCAGCCCGACCGTGTACGATGGCTACACCTTC
TRBJ2-2 TRBD2 few TRBV2 CASSEAGGRTGELFF TGTGCCAGCAGTGAAGCGGGAGGGCGGACCGGGGAGCTGTTTTTT
TRBJ2-5 . . TRBV4-2 CASSQARRETQYF TGTGCCAGCAGCCAGGCCCGCCGGGAGACCCAGTACTTC
TRBJ2-7 TRBD1 few TRBV5-5 CASSLAGQERYEQYF TGTGCCAGCAGCTTGGCCGGACAGGAGCGCTACGAGCAGTACTTC
TRBJ1-5 . . TRBV19 CASNEGDLYNQPQHF TGTGCCAGTAATGAGGGGGATCTCTACAATCAGCCCCAGCATTTT
TRBJ2-5 TRBD1 few TRBV7-7 CASSSGTGVGGTQYF TGTGCTAGCAGCTCCGGGACAGGGGTCGGAGGGACCCAGTACTTC
TRBJ2-7 . many TRBV20-1 CSANNYSKPYEQYF TGCAGTGCTAACAATTACAGCAAACCCTACGAGCAGTACTTC
TRBJ1-5 TRBD1 many TRBV3-1 CASSHGQGVQPQHF TGTGCCAGCAGCCATGGACAGGGGGTACAGCCCCAGCATTTT
TRBJ2-1 . . TRBV13 CASSSAGGGSYNEQFF TGTGCCAGCAGCTCAGCGGGTGGGGGCTCCTACAATGAGCAGTTCTTC
TRBJ2-2 TRBD1 many TRBV30 CAWMGGRGTTGELFF TGTGCCTGGATGGGTGGCAGGGGGACGACCGGGGAGCTGTTTTTT
TRBJ2-6 . . TRBV10-3 CATWGARGANVLTF TGTGCCACCTGGGGGGCTCGCGGGGCCAACGTCCTGACTTTC
TRBJ2-7 . few TRBV6-5 CASSYSGAVYEQYF TGTGCCAGCAGTTACTCGGGGGCGGTTTACGAGCAGTACTTC
TRBJ1-5 . many TRBV6-1 CASSPWRQPEEPQHF TGTGCCAGCAGTCCCTGGAGGCAACCCGAGGAGCCCCAGCATTTT
TRBJ2-2 . . TRBV4-1 CASSQGGWVNTGELFF TGCGCCAGCAGCCAAGGGGGGTGGGTGAACACCGGGGAGCTGTTTTTT